Below are 10 T cell receptor beta chains sequenced from a single sample in a study of post-analysis software for immune sequencing data (dated by TCRdb to the mid-2010s). The library was produced with PCR. TCRdb shows the sequencer as Illumina HiSeq 2500. To reduce PCR and sequencing biases, unique molecular identifiers were incorporated into the TCR beta cDNA libraries. In TCRdb, the public reads were trimmed at Q25 with fastp and aligned with MiXCR, with productive beta chains retained. Under each unique CDR3 protein, matching rows form one entry showing the most common genes and DNA. Present in this sample are about 810,000 distinct CDR3 sequences, approximately 53% of which were seen just once. Roughly 4.4% of the sample belongs to the ten largest clones. Their antigen targets remain unknown. Points the paper makes about the study in general: Patients showed significantly higher frequencies than controls for five TRBV segments, among them TRBV5-6, TRBV5-1 and TRBV20-1.

Sequencing used blood. The receptors originated from a girl between 5 and 17 years old with multiple sclerosis.

This chain joins TRBV29-1 and TRBJ2-7; D assignment may be TRBD1 or TRBD2 (7 bases each). V lost 7 bases, J lost 2 bases, and 15 bases lay in between. CDR1 SQVTM and CDR2 ANQGSEA come from the germline V gene. The CDR3 has 13 residues. CDR3 residues: CSAAPGGAYEQYF. DNA for the CDR3: TGCAGCGCCGCACCAGGGGGGGCCTACGAGCAGTACTTC.

This rearrangement joins TRBV7-9 to TRBJ2-1; 11 bases line up with TRBD2. The CDR3 is 16 residues long. V lost 5 bases to trimming and J lost 3 bases; unmatched junction nucleotides: 6. Germline V CDR1 and CDR2: SEHNR, FQNEAQ (reference sequence). The CDR3 region is CASSATGTSGYNEQFF. The CDR3 coding sequence is TGTGCCAGCAGCGCAACCGGGACTAGCGGCTACAATGAGCAGTTCTTC. Filled out from reference TRBV7-9 and TRBJ2-1, the complete variable domain reads DTGVSQNPRHKITKRGQNVTFRCDPISEHNRLYWYRQTLGQGPEFLTYFQNEAQLEKSRLLSDRFSAERPKGSFSTLEIQRTEQGDSAMYLCASSATGTSGYNEQFFGPGTRLTVL.

This clonotype appeared once. This chain connects TRBV15 to TRBJ2-3; 14 positions agree with TRBD2. Unmatched junction bases numbered 1, after V lost 1 base and J lost 4 bases. The CDR3 has 16 amino acids. Germline V gene sequence: CDR1 LNHNV, CDR2 YYDKDF (reference sequence). This CDR3 is CATSRGLAGGADTQYF. Here the CDR3 DNA reads TGTGCCACCAGCAGAGGACTAGCGGGAGGGGCAGATACGCAGTATTTT. The full variable domain, with the rest looked up from reference TRBV15 and TRBJ2-3, is DAMVIQNPRYQVTQFGKPVTLSCSQTLNHNVMYWYQQKSSQAPKLLFHYYDKDFNNEADTPDNFQSRRPNTSFCFLDIRSPGLGDTAMYLCATSRGLAGGADTQYFGPGTRLTVL.

There are a few counts of this clonotype. V is TRBV6-5 and J is TRBJ2-7; 9 positions match TRBD1. CDR3 length: 16 amino acids. Germline V gene sequence: CDR1 MNHEY, CDR2 SVGAGI. J was trimmed by 1 base and V by 6 bases; bases with no gene match: 10. The CDR3 protein is CASSHRVGTGSYEQYF. In DNA, the CDR3 is TGTGCCAGCAGCCATAGGGTGGGGACAGGGTCCTACGAGCAGTACTTC.

This chain connects TRBV20-1 to TRBJ1-2, with 9 bases identical to TRBD1. CDR3 length: 13 residues. Germline trimming cut 3 bases from V and 3 bases from J; bases unmatched to any gene: 2. The germline CDR1 and CDR2 sequences are DFQATT and SNEGSKA (reference sequence). CDR3 sequence reads: CSASRDRDYGYTF. CDR3 DNA sequence: TGCAGTGCTAGCCGGGACAGGGACTATGGCTACACCTTC.

V is TRBV5-6 and J is TRBJ2-7; D remains unclear. The J call may not be correct, given that the DNA end is closer to TRBJ2-5. The length of the CDR3 is 13 residues. Germline V CDR1 and CDR2: SGHDT, YYEEEE. CDR3 bases: TGTGCCAGCAGCCCTACATCCACGGAGACCCAGTACTTC. Translated, it gives CASSPTSTETQYF.

The chain carries TRBV6-5 and TRBJ2-7; TRBD1 is a possible D gene (6 bases). Looked up from germline, CDR1 is MNHEY and CDR2 is SVGAGI. The CDR3 is 13 amino acids. V lost 7 bases to trimming and J lost 3 bases, with 13 bases between them. CDR3 region: CASKRQVHYEQYF. The CDR3 DNA sequence: TGTGCCAGCAAGAGACAGGTCCACTACGAGCAGTACTTC.

This clonotype has more than one count but fewer than ten. The V call is TRBV29-1, the J call TRBJ1-2, with a tentative D call TRBD1 (5 bases). CDR1 is SQVTM, CDR2 ANQGSEA, per germline. V lost 7 bases and J lost 7, with 19 bases in between. CDR3 length: 13 amino acids. The CDR3: CSAGTGLTGGYTF. CDR3 DNA sequence: TGCAGCGCAGGGACGGGTCTAACTGGTGGCTACACCTTC.

A few counts support this clonotype. The chain joins TRBV12-3 or TRBV12-4 to TRBJ2-1; 7 nucleotides align to TRBD2. With 4 bases clipped from V and 2 bases from J, the junction kept 5 bases outside the gene matches. This CDR3 is 15 amino acids long. This CDR3 reads CASSSLADAYNEQFF. The CDR3 region has the DNA TGTGCCAGCAGTTCCCTAGCGGACGCCTACAATGAGCAGTTCTTC.

The sample holds a few counts of this clonotype. The chain links TRBV27 to TRBJ2-3; D tentatively reads TRBD1 or TRBD2 (6 bases each). CDR1 is MNHEY and CDR2 is SMNVEV in the germline V gene (reference sequence). This CDR3 spans 14 amino acids. The V and J ends lost 2 bases and 5 bases respectively, with 11 bases between them. The CDR3 here is CASSLDRRGDTQYF. The CDR3 DNA sequence: TGTGCCAGCAGTTTAGACAGGCGGGGAGATACGCAGTATTTT.